The TCR beta chain described here comes from a study of OX40 agonist ivuxolimab in advanced cancers. Study at large: From about 23 to 85 years was the age range, with a mean of around 60 years, and nearly 85% were male.

Only in-frame clones appear in the TCRdb table, and some are missing; sequencing was by immunoSEQ multiplex PCR. The sample has roughly 97,000 clones, about 90% seen once; the top ten hold roughly 0.8%. Findings and caveats of the study: Those patients achieving a partial response at 0.1-3.0 mg/kg showed among the lowest clonal expansion.

The germline gives CDR1 KGHSH, CDR2 LQKENI. V gave up 4 bases and J gave up 2 bases; unmatched junction bases: 4. The CDR3 has 15 amino acids. This clone is a singleton in its sample. No antigen is known for it. This sequence was found in an adult with an advanced solid tumor such as melanoma, head and neck, liver or kidney cancer. The chain carries TRBV18 and TRBJ2-2; 7 bases are a match to TRBD1. The input for sequencing was CD4+ or CD8+ T cells sorted from blood, taken in a trial of the OX40 agonist ivuxolimab. The CDR3 DNA reads TGTGCCAGCTCACTTGGACAGGTCAACACCGGGGAGCTGTTTTTT. As protein: CASSLGQVNTGELFF.